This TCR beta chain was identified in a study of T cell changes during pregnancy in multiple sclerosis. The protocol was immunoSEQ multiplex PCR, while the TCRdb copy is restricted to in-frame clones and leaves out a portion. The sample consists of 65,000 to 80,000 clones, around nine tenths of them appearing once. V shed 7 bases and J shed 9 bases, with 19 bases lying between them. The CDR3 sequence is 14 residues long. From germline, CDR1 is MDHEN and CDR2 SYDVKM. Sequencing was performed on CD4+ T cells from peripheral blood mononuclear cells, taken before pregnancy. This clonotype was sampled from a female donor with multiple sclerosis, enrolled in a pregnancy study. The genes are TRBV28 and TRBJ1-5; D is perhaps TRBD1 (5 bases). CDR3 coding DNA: TGTGCCAGCACTATCCGGGGGGTAGGCGGGCCCCAGCATTTT. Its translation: CASTIRGVGGPQHF.